A single TCR beta chain is shown here with its context. The entry originates in a study of blood T cell repertoires in COVID-19. Study summary: Spain, Italy and the United States supplied samples that represented acute and convalescent COVID-19. Sample material is recorded as cDNA or gDNA derived from T cells, B-cell-depleted T cells, or PBMCs.

Methods used by the authors: Researchers report that nucleated cell counts were estimated from reference gene primer amplification. The repertoire was sequenced with immunoSEQ multiplex PCR; TCRdb's copy has only in-frame clones and lacks some. V, J and clone size derive from that table, while D and trimming were established from the DNA sequence. The table lists under 200,000 clones, around three quarters of them singletons. Trimming cost V 4 bases and J 0 bases, with 14 bases left between them. CDR1 and CDR2 (germline): SGHNT, YYREEE (reference sequence). This CDR3 comprises 16 residues. The clonotype originates from a man between 65 and 79 years old with active or convalescent COVID-19. Sequenced sample: peripheral blood. The genes are TRBV5-4 and TRBJ2-1; the D gene is possibly TRBD2 (6 bases). The CDR3 sequence is CASSPYRGSSYNEQFF. CDR3 bases: TGTGCCAGCAGCCCATATCGGGGGAGCTCCTACAATGAGCAGTTCTTC.